A selection of T cell receptor beta chains follows, all from one sample in a study of blood T cell repertoires in COVID-19. The table came from immunoSEQ multiplex PCR; TCRdb's copy has only in-frame clones and leaves some out. This sample has 200,000 to 250,000 clones, with approximately 83% found just once. Source material: PBMCs or T cells enriched from blood (not recorded which). The receptors shown here come from a woman aged 45-65 years who had been exposed to COVID-19. Each CDR3 is given without its conserved first and last residue. Clone size, where shown, is once, few, many, or a class for clones that have expanded.

V gene,J gene,clone size,CDR3 protein
TRBV5-5,TRBJ2-7,.,ASSQGLANSYEQY
TRBV18,TRBJ2-3,.,ASSPLEVPRTDTQY
TRBV2,TRBJ2-2,.,ASSAMRTSGHANTGELF
TRBV7-3,TRBJ1-1,.,ASSSGTPNTEAF
TRBV12-5,TRBJ1-1,.,ASGLVRAEAF
TRBV4-3,TRBJ1-2,.,ASSQEWGTYGYT
TRBV5-6,TRBJ1-5,.,ASSLPGSNQPQH
TRBV24-1,TRBJ1-5,.,ATSDPSGGNQPQH
TRBV6-2/TRBV6-3,TRBJ1-2,.,ASSRSGTGPPLYGYT
TRBV7-9,TRBJ1-1,.,ASSKAGTPSEAF
TRBV19,TRBJ1-4,few,ASSIRSGKLF
TRBV5-1,TRBJ2-5,few,ASSLDRGETQY
TRBV5-1,TRBJ2-5,.,ASSLGGPSLGETQY
TRBV5-1,TRBJ1-4,once,ASKGAREKLF
TRBV7-9,TRBJ1-4,.,ASSSEGGRGNEKLF
TRBV24-1,TRBJ1-2,.,ATSDFGHGYT
TRBV6-5,TRBJ1-1,.,ASRPQGGWRAF
TRBV6-5,TRBJ1-1,.,ASSTGRGTEAF
TRBV25-1,TRBJ1-1,.,ASSVQGSDTEAF
TRBV6-1,TRBJ1-1,.,ASSEAGNTEAF
TRBV29-1,TRBJ1-2,.,SVGAGDNGYT
TRBV6-5,TRBJ2-3,.,ASSLRRDRGTDTQY
TRBV5-4,TRBJ1-6,.,ASSLSQGRSPLH
TRBV6-5,TRBJ2-3,.,ASRRYRHSTDTQY
TRBV18,TRBJ1-1,few,ASSPPTGVTEAF
TRBV10-1,TRBJ2-7,few,ASSPSGGPYEQY
TRBV13,TRBJ2-2,.,ASSLRRGRDTGELF
TRBV24-1,TRBJ1-2,.,ATSRGSRYGYT
TRBV7-9,TRBJ2-6,.,ASSLSGQAANVLT
TRBV19,TRBJ1-3,.,ASSLAGYTIY
TRBV7-2,TRBJ1-2,.,ASRGLLGSSNYGYT
TRBV7-2,TRBJ2-5,once,ASLLTSGQETQY
TRBV7-3,TRBJ2-1,.,ASSLGPYNEQF
TRBV5-1,TRBJ1-2,few,ASSLGRQGGDGYT
TRBV29-1,TRBJ2-3,once,SVEGQQTNTQY
TRBV3-1/TRBV3-2,TRBJ1-3,.,ASSPWSTGNTIY
TRBV29-1,TRBJ2-7,.,SVPTGPYEQY
TRBV7-2,TRBJ2-7,.,ASSLRWQRPTYEQY
TRBV19,TRBJ2-3,.,ASSLSRGGSTDTQY
TRBV6-2/TRBV6-3,TRBJ1-1,.,ASSWAGTEAF
TRBV10-1,TRBJ2-7,.,ASSGTAYEQY
TRBV27,TRBJ1-5,.,ASSSPPLPQH
TRBV5-1,TRBJ1-2,few,ASTPGQGGYGYT
TRBV12-5,TRBJ2-1,once,ASGLLGLNEQF
TRBV5-4,TRBJ2-5,.,ASSGATSGGLLAQETQY
TRBV18,TRBJ2-2,.,ASSPLNQGTGELF